The T cell receptor beta chain described here comes from a study of control samples from healthy donors and cancer patients. Only a few counts were recorded for this clone. The CDR3 contains 16 residues. Looked up from germline, CDR1 is MNHNY and CDR2 is SVGAGI (reference sequence). V lost 10 bases and J 4 bases, leaving 23 bases between the germline ends. Method: immunoSEQ multiplex PCR; TCRdb's copy keeps in-frame clones and lacks some. This sample has tens of thousands of clones, with roughly 77% found just once. The specimen was formalin-fixed, paraffin-embedded tissue. The sequence derives from a male donor with melanoma. The rearrangement uses TRBV6-6 and TRBJ2-1; either TRBD1 or TRBD2 may supply D (5 bases each). The CDR3 nucleotides read TGTGCCATCTCCCCTTCCAGGGAGTCCCCTTACAATGAGCAGTTCTTC. It specifies CAISPSRESPYNEQFF.